Listed here are 25 T cell receptor beta chains from one sample, sequenced in a study of PD-1 blockade in classical Hodgkin lymphoma. Sequencing was performed with immunoSEQ multiplex PCR; in TCRdb, only in-frame clones are kept and a portion is missing. This table has 70,000 or so clones, about 93% appearing once. Time point given: newly diagnosed, previously untreated cHL patient sample. The sample was peripheral blood mononuclear cells (PBMCs). The receptors shown here come from a human donor with classical Hodgkin lymphoma.

This chain connects TRBV5-1 to TRBJ1-2; the D gene is possibly TRBD1 (5 bases). The CDR3 is made up of 14 amino acids. Germline V lookup: CDR1 SGHRS, CDR2 YFSETQ. V lost 3 bases to trimming and J lost 2 bases, with 11 bases between them. The CDR3 protein is CASSSPTENYGYTF. Written as DNA, the CDR3 is TGCGCCAGCAGCTCCCCGACAGAAAACTATGGCTACACCTTC.

The chain has TRBV15 and TRBJ2-1; D ambiguous. Trimming pared 5 bases from V and 1 base from J, leaving 12 bases between. CDR1 and CDR2 (germline): LNHNV, YYDKDF (reference sequence). CDR3 length: 15 amino acids. For the CDR3, the DNA is TGTGCCACCAGCTTTGAGGTGCAGTCCTACAATGAGCAGTTCTTC. Amino acids: CATSFEVQSYNEQFF.

This chain uses TRBV18 with TRBJ1-5; D unresolved. Germline V gene lookup returns CDR1 KGHSH and CDR2 LQKENI. CDR3 size: 12 residues. The V end lost 2 bases, the J end lost 7 bases, and 6 bases lay between the germline ends. This CDR3 is CASSPGEQPQHF. The CDR3 bases are TGTGCCAGCTCACCAGGGGAGCAGCCCCAGCATTTT.

The DNA of the CDR3 is TGTGCCTGGAGTGGACAGGGGTTTGAAGCTTTCTTT. As protein: CAWSGQGFEAFF. The chain has TRBV30 and TRBJ1-1; 8 positions agree with TRBD1. The length of the CDR3 is 12 residues. V lost 1 base to trimming and J lost 7 bases; unmatched junction nucleotides: 2. The germline gives CDR1 GTSNPN, CDR2 SVGIG (reference sequence).

To note about this clone: Germline is not matched at one junction end, which may reflect a read error. The chain combines TRBV2 with TRBJ1-3, with a possible D match to TRBD1 (6 bases). CDR3 size: 13 residues. Germline loops: CDR1 SNHLY, CDR2 FYNNEI. The CDR3 DNA reads as TGTGCCAGCAGTGAAATGAGGGGACAACTCACGGATTTT. The encoded protein is CASSEMRGQLTDF.

J is TRBJ2-7 and V is TRBV5-8; 7 bases agree with TRBD2. The CDR3 contains 18 residues. Germline V gene sequence: CDR1 SGHTS, CDR2 YDEGEE. With 4 bases clipped from V and 0 bases from J, the junction kept 16 bases outside the gene matches. The CDR3 DNA sequence: TGTGCCAGCAGCCCTCCACGTGGTAGCGGGCTCAGCTCCTACGAGCAGTACTTC. Its translation is CASSPPRGSGLSSYEQYF. Looking up the rest from reference TRBV5-8 and TRBJ2-7 gives the full variable domain: EAGVTQSPTHLIKTRGQQATLRCSPISGHTSVYWYQQALGLGLQFLLWYDEGEERNRGNFPPRFSGRQFPNYSSELNVNALELEDSALYLCASSPPRGSGLSSYEQYFGPGTRLTVT.

The chain joins TRBV5-4 to TRBJ1-2; 8 positions agree with TRBD1. The CDR3 covers 15 residues. J gave up 5 bases and V 3 bases, and 9 bases lay outside the gene matches. Germline V lookup: CDR1 SGHNT, CDR2 YYREEE (reference sequence). CDR3 in DNA: TGTGCCAGCAGCTCACAGGGGGTGACACCATATGGCTACACCTTC. Translation: CASSSQGVTPYGYTF.

The chain recombines TRBV28 with TRBJ2-1, with D maybe TRBD2 (6 bases). The V gene lost 1 base and the J gene lost 4 bases, with 11 bases spanning the gap. Germline V CDR1 and CDR2: MDHEN, SYDVKM. This CDR3 is built from 15 residues. CDR3 in amino acids: CASSLSRLGYNEQFF. CDR3 coding DNA: TGTGCCAGCAGTTTATCCCGACTAGGGTACAATGAGCAGTTCTTC.

The chain is built from TRBV7-9 and TRBJ1-3, with a possible D match to TRBD1 (6 bases). CDR1 is SEHNR and CDR2 is FQNEAQ in the germline V gene (reference sequence). CDR3 length: 15 residues. Between the trimmed V and J ends, which lost 3 bases and 1 base, there was a span of 10 bases. This CDR3 is CASSFRGGSGNTIYF. The CDR3 DNA follows: TGTGCCAGCAGCTTCAGAGGGGGGTCTGGAAACACCATATATTTT.

This CDR3 is CASSPGGAPYNEQFF. The DNA for the CDR3 is TGTGCCAGCAGCCCCGGGGGGGCCCCGTACAATGAGCAGTTCTTC. J is TRBJ2-1 and V is TRBV5-5, with TRBD2 matching over 8 bases. There are 15 residues in the CDR3. Germline lookup yields CDR1 SGHKS and CDR2 YYEKEE (reference sequence). Unmatched junction bases numbered 7, after V lost 4 bases and J lost 4 bases.

This clone was detected only a few times. The chain carries TRBV6-5 and TRBJ1-4, with D unresolved. The CDR3 covers 16 residues. Germline V gives CDR1 MNHEY, CDR2 SVGAGI. V lost 0 bases, J lost 4 bases, and 12 bases lay in between. CDR3 in amino acids: CASSYSNHQVNEKLFF. The CDR3 DNA reads TGTGCCAGCAGTTACTCGAACCACCAAGTTAATGAAAAACTGTTTTTT.

Written as DNA, the CDR3 is TGTGCCAGCAGCTCCCTAGCCGGACTAGCGGACTACAATGAGCAGTTCTTC. Translation: CASSSLAGLADYNEQFF. The V and J genes are TRBV7-7 and TRBJ2-1; 10 bases match TRBD2. Trimming cost V 4 bases and J 3 bases; bases outside gene matches: 9. This CDR3 is built from 17 residues. The germline CDR1 and CDR2 sequences are SSHAT and FNYEAQ (reference sequence).

The genes are TRBV6-1 and TRBJ2-7, with 7 bases that match TRBD2. The CDR3 runs 15 residues. Per the germline V gene, CDR1 is MNHNS and CDR2 is SASEGT. The J segment lost 6 bases and the V segment lost 3 bases, leaving 11 bases of the junction unmatched. CDR3 sequence (DNA): TGTGCCAGCAGTGAGACTAGCCGGTCCTCAGCCGAGCAGTACTTC. Translation: CASSETSRSSAEQYF.

The rearrangement joins TRBV4-3 to TRBJ2-3, with D perhaps matching TRBD2 (5 bases). Trimming removed 1 base from V and 2 bases from J, with 19 bases in between. This CDR3 comprises 18 residues. Germline assignment: CDR1 LGHNA and CDR2 YSLEER. CDR3 sequence: CASSQGQGVAPDTDTQYF. The CDR3 nucleotides read TGCGCCAGCAGCCAAGGGCAAGGAGTAGCGCCGGACACAGATACGCAGTATTTT.

This clone appeared a single time. The chain recombines TRBV6-1 with TRBJ2-7, with 8 bases fitting TRBD2. From germline, CDR1 is MNHNS and CDR2 SASEGT. J gave up 8 bases and V 4 bases, and 4 bases lay outside the gene matches. This CDR3 is built from 12 residues. As DNA, the CDR3 is TGTGCCAGCAGTGGGACTAGCATGCAGCAGTACTTC. This codes for CASSGTSMQQYF.

The CDR3 region has the DNA TGCGCCAGCAGCATGGGGGGTGAGCGCGCTAACAATGAGCAGTTCTTC. This sequence encodes CASSMGGERANNEQFF. V and J are TRBV5-1 and TRBJ2-1, with D tentatively TRBD2 (6 bases). In germline, CDR1 is SGHRS, CDR2 YFSETQ. This CDR3 comprises 16 residues. V was clipped by 4 bases and J by 5 bases, with 19 bases between them.

The CDR3 nucleotides are TGTGCCAGCAGATCCCCCCACGAGCAGTACTTC. This sequence encodes CASRSPHEQYF. The chain combines TRBV27 with TRBJ2-7; D is ambiguous. Trimming removed 6 bases at V and 5 bases at J, with 8 bases between. Germline loops: CDR1 MNHEY, CDR2 SMNVEV (reference sequence). The CDR3 has 11 amino acids.

The chain uses TRBV5-1 and TRBJ1-2, with 8 bases matching TRBD1. The CDR3 loop spans 15 amino acids. Germline V CDR1 and CDR2: SGHRS, YFSETQ. V lost 0 bases to trimming and J lost 0 bases; unmatched junction nucleotides: 1. CDR3 sequence reads: CASSLGDRPNYGYTF. The CDR3 DNA is TGCGCCAGCAGCTTGGGGGACAGGCCTAACTATGGCTACACCTTC.

The chain joins TRBV9 to TRBJ2-3, with D perhaps TRBD2 (5 bases). The CDR3 is 15 amino acids. Trimming shortened V by 2 bases and J by 6 bases, and 16 bases separated the two germline ends. Germline CDR1 is SGDLS and CDR2 is YYNGEE. The CDR3 region has the DNA TGTGCCAGCAGCGTTTTTTCTAGCCATAAGGATACGCAGTATTTT. It is translated as CASSVFSSHKDTQYF. Filled out from reference TRBV9 and TRBJ2-3, the complete variable domain reads DSGVTQTPKHLITATGQRVTLRCSPRSGDLSVYWYQQSLDQGLQFLIQYYNGEERAKGNILERFSAQQFPDLHSELNLSSLELGDSALYFCASSVFSSHKDTQYFGPGTRLTVL.

The chain carries TRBV5-1 and TRBJ2-5, with 15 bases that match TRBD2. V was pared by 4 bases and J by 2 bases, with 3 bases of the junction left unmatched. The CDR3 loop spans 16 amino acids. Germline lookup yields CDR1 SGHRS and CDR2 YFSETQ. The CDR3 here is CASSLGLAGGQETQYF. The CDR3 coding sequence is TGCGCCAGCAGCCTGGGACTAGCGGGGGGTCAAGAGACCCAGTACTTC.

This sequence joins TRBV5-1 and TRBJ1-2, with 9 bases identical to TRBD1. The CDR3 consists of 16 residues. Unmatched junction bases numbered 7, after V lost 3 bases and J lost 1 base. Germline V lookup: CDR1 SGHRS, CDR2 YFSETQ. The DNA of the CDR3 is TGCGCCAGCAGCTCCGGGGGACAGGGAATTAACTATGGCTACACCTTC. Translating gives CASSSGGQGINYGYTF.

The chain joins TRBV2 to TRBJ2-1; TRBD1 or TRBD2 may be the D gene (6 bases each). CDR1 SNHLY and CDR2 FYNNEI come from the germline V gene. CDR3 length: 15 amino acids. Trimming removed 0 bases from V and 9 bases from J, with 15 bases in between. In DNA form, the CDR3 reads TGTGCCAGCAGTGAAGCGCAAACGGGGGCGGGTGAGCAGTTCTTC. It yields the protein CASSEAQTGAGEQFF. Looking up the rest from reference TRBV2 and TRBJ2-1 gives the full variable domain: EPEVTQTPSHQVTQMGQEVILRCVPISNHLYFYWYRQILGQKVEFLVSFYNNEISEKSEIFDDQFSVERPDGSNFTLKIRSTKLEDSAMYFCASSEAQTGAGEQFFGPGTRLTVL.

V and J are TRBV10-1 and TRBJ1-1; 7 nucleotides match TRBD1. The CDR3 sequence is 16 residues long. Per germline, CDR1 WNHNN and CDR2 SYGVQD (reference sequence). Trimming took 0 bases from V and 1 from J; bases not matched to a gene: 5. The CDR3 coding sequence is TGCGCCAGCAGTGAGTCGAGAGGGGGCGAGAACACTGAAGCTTTCTTT. As protein: CASSESRGGENTEAFF.

The rearrangement joins TRBV2 to TRBJ2-7; TRBD2 agrees at 7 bases. This CDR3 has 12 amino acids. V gave up 9 bases and J gave up 4 bases; unmatched junction bases: 6. Germline-derived CDR1 and CDR2 are SNHLY and FYNNEI. CDR3 DNA: TGTGCCAGGCGGGAGAACGAATACGAGCAGTACTTC. Translated, it gives CARRENEYEQYF.

V is TRBV2 and J is TRBJ2-7, with TRBD1 matching over 7 bases. Germline values: CDR1 SNHLY, CDR2 FYNNEI. The CDR3 has 15 amino acids. V gave up 6 bases and J gave up 3 bases; unmatched junction bases: 11. In DNA form, the CDR3 reads TGTGCCAGCAGCAATGACAGGGACGGGCTCTACGAGCAGTACTTC. It yields the protein CASSNDRDGLYEQYF.